A single sample gave rise to the 17 T cell receptor beta chains below, sequenced in a study of T-cell reconstitution after alpha-beta-depleted transplantation in children. This sample's TCRbeta library carried unique molecular identifier barcodes. MiXCR was run by TCRdb on the PCR reads, yielding one entry per CDR3 protein. The repertoire holds roughly 500,000 distinct CDR3 sequences, with under 12% as singletons. The sample consisted of PBMCs, taken before TCRalphabeta/CD19-depleted stem cell transplant. The receptors shown here come from a child aged 2-15 years with inherited bone marrow failure, due to receive a stem cell transplant.

This clonotype was counted at least ten times. This chain links TRBV11-2 with TRBJ2-7; 8 positions match TRBD2. J lost 7 bases, V lost 7 bases, and 12 bases had no gene match. Germline V lookup: CDR1 SGHAT, CDR2 FQNNGV. CDR3 length: 14 amino acids. The CDR3 is CASKLAGISGEQYF. In nucleotides, the CDR3 is TGTGCCAGCAAGTTAGCGGGAATTTCGGGGGAGCAGTACTTC. The whole variable domain, remainder taken from reference TRBV11-2 and TRBJ2-7, is EAGVAQSPRYKIIEKRQSVAFWCNPISGHATLYWYQQILGQGPKLLIQFQNNGVVDDSQLPKDRFSAERLKGVDSTLKIQPAKLEDSAVYLCASKLAGISGEQYFGPGTRLTVT.

In its sample, this clonotype was seen a few times. The junction departs from germline at one end; a sequencing error may be responsible. The chain links TRBV13 to TRBJ2-7; the D is unclear. Germline assignment: CDR1 PRHDT and CDR2 FYEKMQ (reference sequence). The CDR3 contains 11 residues. DNA of the CDR3: TGTGCCAGCAGCTTGGGTATTAATCTGGATTTC. Amino acids: CASSLGINLDF.

The chain is built from TRBV28 and TRBJ2-2, with 7 bases lining up with TRBD2. Looked up from germline, CDR1 is MDHEN and CDR2 is SYDVKM. V gave up 6 bases and J gave up 8 bases; unmatched junction bases: 9. The CDR3 is made up of 14 amino acids. The CDR3 DNA is TGTGCCAGCAGACACACTAGCGACGTGGGGGAGCTGTTTTTT. The encoded protein is CASRHTSDVGELFF.

The chain joins TRBV18 to TRBJ2-1, with TRBD1 identical over 8 bases. The germline gives CDR1 KGHSH, CDR2 LQKENI. The CDR3 runs 16 residues. V shed 1 base, J shed 0 bases, and the junction held 2 bases outside the gene matches. This chain's CDR3 is CASSPQTGGSYNEQFF. The CDR3 nucleotides read TGTGCCAGCTCACCACAAACAGGGGGCTCCTACAATGAGCAGTTCTTC.

In its sample, this clonotype was seen a few times. The rearrangement joins TRBV7-2 to TRBJ2-1, with 7 bases that match TRBD2. The trim removed 3 bases at V and 4 bases at J, leaving 6 bases unmatched. Looked up from germline, CDR1 is SGHTA and CDR2 is FQGNSA. The CDR3 is 15 residues long. The CDR3 protein is CASSFLAALYNEQFF. DNA of the CDR3: TGTGCCAGCAGCTTCCTAGCGGCGCTTTACAATGAGCAGTTCTTC.

This clonotype was seen many times. Here the CDR3 reads CASSGGTGFNSPLHF. As DNA, the CDR3 is TGTGCCAGCAGCGGGGGGACAGGCTTCAATTCACCCCTCCACTTT. The V call is TRBV7-9, the J call TRBJ1-6; 8 bases line up with TRBD1. The CDR3 runs 15 residues. The V gene's germline CDR1 is SEHNR and CDR2 FQNEAQ (reference sequence). V lost 5 bases, J lost 7 bases, and 7 bases stayed unmatched.

This clonotype was observed at least ten times. The chain uses TRBV11-2 and TRBJ2-6; D gene unclear. Trimming removed 5 bases at V and 12 bases at J, with 11 bases between. The CDR3 loop spans 12 amino acids. Germline-derived CDR1 and CDR2 are SGHAT and FQNNGV. This CDR3 reads CASSRAFSVLTF. The CDR3 DNA sequence: TGTGCCAGCAGCCGGGCATTTAGCGTCCTGACTTTC.

This clonotype was counted many times. J is TRBJ2-7 and V is TRBV9, with 8 bases matching TRBD1. V lost 2 bases and J lost 3; bases outside the gene matches: 7. The CDR3 length is 15 residues. Per germline, CDR1 SGDLS and CDR2 YYNGEE. CDR3 residues: CASSVGQGALYEQYF. For the CDR3, the DNA is TGTGCCAGCAGCGTGGGGCAGGGGGCCCTCTACGAGCAGTACTTC.

This clonotype was recorded many times. An end of the junction differs from the germline gene, which may be a read error. The CDR3 loop reads CSARGQGGSDTQYF. DNA of the CDR3: TGCAGTGCCAGAGGACAGGGAGGTTCAGATACGCAGTATTTT. This rearrangement joins TRBV20-1 to TRBJ2-3; TRBD1 matches 8 bases. The CDR3 covers 14 residues. CDR1 DFQATT and CDR2 SNEGSKA come from the germline V gene (reference sequence).

This clonotype was counted between two and nine times. CDR3 amino acids: CASSQETGGGYEQYF. As DNA, the CDR3 is TGCGCCAGCAGCCAAGAGACAGGGGGTGGGTACGAGCAGTACTTC. The rearrangement joins TRBV4-3 to TRBJ2-7, with 9 bases aligning to TRBD1. V gave up 0 bases and J gave up 4 bases; unmatched junction bases: 4. Germline lookup yields CDR1 LGHNA and CDR2 YSLEER. The CDR3 contains 15 residues.

V is TRBV19 and J is TRBJ2-1; perhaps TRBD2 as D (6 bases). CDR1 and CDR2 from the germline V gene are LNHDA and SQIVND (reference sequence). There are 13 residues in the CDR3. V lost 4 bases, J lost 7 bases, and 11 bases lay in between. CDR3 loop: CASSTIRGNEQFF. The CDR3, as DNA: TGTGCCAGTAGTACAATCCGGGGGAATGAGCAGTTCTTC.

This chain joins TRBV20-1 and TRBJ2-5; a weak D match, TRBD2 (6 bases). From germline, CDR1 is DFQATT and CDR2 SNEGSKA (reference sequence). CDR3 size: 12 residues. Trimming shortened V by 6 bases and J by 1 base, and 9 bases separated the two germline ends. The CDR3 loop reads CSALGLQETQYF. CDR3 in DNA: TGCAGTGCCCTGGGACTCCAAGAGACCCAGTACTTC.

This clonotype was found many times. CDR3 protein: CASSLRGWSYEQYF. The CDR3 DNA sequence: TGTGCCAGCAGTCTCCGAGGGTGGTCCTACGAGCAGTACTTC. This sequence joins TRBV28 and TRBJ2-7; a possible D gene is TRBD2 (5 bases). Deletions cut 5 bases from V and 1 base from J, with 12 bases between. The CDR3 is 14 residues long. Germline loops: CDR1 MDHEN, CDR2 SYDVKM.

Concerning this clonotype itself: A much bigger clone sits one base away, suggesting this may be a read error. The chain recombines TRBV27 with TRBJ2-7, with D tentatively TRBD1 (6 bases). Trimming took off 6 bases at V and 3 bases at J, with 12 bases between the two ends. The CDR3 runs 13 residues. CDR1 is MNHEY and CDR2 is SMNVEV in the germline V gene (reference sequence). This chain's CDR3 is CASRDSYLYEQYF. The CDR3 DNA reads TGTGCCAGCAGGGACAGTTACCTCTACGAGCAGTACTTC.

This rearrangement joins TRBV6-1 to TRBJ2-2; tentative D call: TRBD2 (5 bases). With 7 bases removed from V and 0 bases from J, the gap between germline ends came to 9 bases. Germline V gene sequence: CDR1 MNHNS, CDR2 SASEGT. The CDR3 runs to 14 residues. This chain's CDR3 is CASKSAANTGELFF. DNA for the CDR3: TGTGCCAGCAAATCAGCGGCGAACACCGGGGAGCTGTTTTTT.

This clonotype showed up many times. The chain recombines TRBV5-1 with TRBJ2-1, with 14 bases matching TRBD2. The CDR3 extends over 18 amino acids. Losses at the gene ends were 0 bases for V and 6 bases for J; bases not matched to a gene: 8. CDR1 is SGHRS, CDR2 YFSETQ, per germline. The CDR3 bases are TGCGCCAGCAGCTTGGGGACTAGCGGGAGGTATGGGCTCAATGAGCAGTTCTTC. Protein sequence: CASSLGTSGRYGLNEQFF. The variable domain in full, completed from reference TRBV5-1 and TRBJ2-1, reads KAGVTQTPRYLIKTRGQQVTLSCSPISGHRSVSWYQQTPGQGLQFLFEYFSETQRNKGNFPGRFSGRQFSNSRSEMNVSTLELGDSALYLCASSLGTSGRYGLNEQFFGPGTRLTVL.

This clonotype was seen ten or more times. The rearrangement uses TRBV6-5 and TRBJ1-1, with D possibly matching TRBD1 (6 bases). This CDR3 has 15 amino acids. V dropped 3 bases and J dropped 1 base, with 12 bases sitting between them. CDR1 and CDR2 from the germline V gene are MNHEY and SVGAGI. The CDR3 nucleotides read TGTGCCAGCAGTTATCTAAACAGGGCGAACACTGAAGCTTTCTTT. It yields the protein CASSYLNRANTEAFF.